This T cell receptor beta chain was found in a study of spatial heterogeneity in lung cancer. The study's findings and limits: The number of expanded tumor alpha and beta chains correlated with mutation number.

Germline CDR1 reads SNHLY; CDR2 reads FYNNEI. V lost 8 bases and J lost 0; bases outside the gene matches: 9. This CDR3 comprises 16 residues. Time point: sample taken at primary tumor resection. This clonotype counts as medium-sized. Its antigen is not known. A unique molecular identifier was attached to every TCR cDNA molecule. TCRdb re-derived calls from the 5' RACE reads in MiXCR, one entry per CDR3 protein. Of around 1,500 distinct CDR3 sequences listed, 5.5% to 7% are singletons. The sequencing used lung tumor tissue, collected at surgery. The sequence was obtained from a female donor with early-stage non-small cell lung cancer. The gene calls are TRBV2 and TRBJ2-1; TRBD2 matches 8 bases. The CDR3 bases are TGTGCCAGCTGGGTTAGCGGGAAACACTCCTACAATGAGCAGTTCTTC. Encoded protein: CASWVSGKHSYNEQFF.